Presented here are 5 T cell receptor beta chains from one specimen sequenced in a study of cytomegalovirus exposure and HLA in healthy donors. This PCR relied on a set of 60 Vbeta primers and 13 Jbeta primers. Only in-frame clones appear in the TCRdb table, and some are missing; sequencing was by immunoSEQ multiplex PCR. The sample lists 75,000 to 90,000 clones, less than 85% occurring once. Material: PBMCs. The receptors originated from a man in his sixties in good health and CMV-seronegative.

This CDR3 reads CASRRAGGPTDTQYF. Here the CDR3 DNA reads TGTGCCAGCAGGCGAGCGGGGGGCCCCACAGATACGCAGTATTTT. This chain joins TRBV6-6 and TRBJ2-3; 9 bases line up with TRBD2. The CDR3 runs 15 residues. After removal of 6 bases from V and 2 bases from J, the junction contained 6 bases not matched to a gene. Germline lookup yields CDR1 MNHNY and CDR2 SVGAGI (reference sequence).

This chain links TRBV6-5 with TRBJ1-1, with TRBD1 matching 9 bases. Germline lookup yields CDR1 MNHEY and CDR2 SVGAGI. The V and J ends lost 6 bases and 9 bases, in that order; junction bases with no gene match: 5. The CDR3 runs 12 residues. As DNA, the CDR3 is TGTGCCAGCAGCCGACAGGGGGAGAAAGCTTTCTTT. It is translated as CASSRQGEKAFF.

The rearrangement uses TRBV5-1 and TRBJ2-7; TRBD1 matches at 9 bases. Unmatched junction bases numbered 9, after V lost 4 bases and J lost 4 bases. Germline V gene lookup returns CDR1 SGHRS and CDR2 YFSETQ. The CDR3 covers 15 residues. The CDR3 is CASSPRTGEVYEQYF. The CDR3 nucleotides are TGCGCCAGCAGCCCCAGGACAGGGGAGGTTTACGAGCAGTACTTC.

In DNA form, the CDR3 reads TGTGCCAGCAGCGTCGGGTGGGGAGGCCCCCAACGGGGGGCCCACCAAGAGACCCAGTACTTC. Protein: CASSVGWGGPQRGAHQETQYF. The rearrangement uses TRBV9 and TRBJ2-5, with TRBD2 as a possible D gene (7 bases). There are 21 residues in the CDR3. Germline V gives CDR1 SGDLS, CDR2 YYNGEE. Trimming pared 2 bases from V and 0 bases from J, leaving 29 bases between.

The chain carries TRBV5-1 and TRBJ1-6; perhaps TRBD1 as D (6 bases). The germline CDR1 and CDR2 sequences are SGHRS and YFSETQ. This CDR3 spans 15 amino acids. V shed 0 bases and J shed 10 bases, with 14 bases lying between them. CDR3 coding DNA: TGCGCCAGCAGCTTGGACGAAGCAGGGGTCTCACCCCTCCACTTT. Translation: CASSLDEAGVSPLHF.